A single sample is the source of the 13 T cell receptor beta chains below, sequenced in a study of cytomegalovirus exposure and HLA in healthy donors. A multiplex PCR was run with 60 Vbeta primers and 13 Jbeta primers. Produced via immunoSEQ multiplex PCR; TCRdb's table is partial and in-frame only. The sample shows under 200,000 clones, roughly 77% of them seen only once. Sequencing was done on a sample of PBMCs. These receptors were taken from a male donor in good health and CMV-seropositive.

This clone was counted only a few times. This chain links TRBV27 with TRBJ1-1; maybe TRBD1 (6 bases). V was cut by 8 bases and J by 7 bases, with 23 bases left in between. Germline lookup yields CDR1 MNHEY and CDR2 SMNVEV (reference sequence). The CDR3 totals 15 residues. CDR3 loop: CASLAQGFAELEAFF. The CDR3 DNA reads TGTGCCAGCCTAGCACAGGGTTTTGCCGAACTTGAAGCTTTCTTT.

This clone occurred a few times. The chain recombines TRBV7-9 with TRBJ2-5; TRBD2 agrees at 10 bases. Trimming removed 3 bases from V and 4 bases from J; junction bases left unmatched: 8. CDR1 is SEHNR and CDR2 is FQNEAQ in the germline V gene (reference sequence). The CDR3 length is 16 residues. DNA of the CDR3: TGTGCCAGCAGCTTTAGGGCTAGCGGGGGTGCAGAGACCCAGTACTTC. Residues: CASSFRASGGAETQYF. Full variable domain (rest looked up from reference TRBV7-9 and TRBJ2-5): DTGVSQNPRHKITKRGQNVTFRCDPISEHNRLYWYRQTLGQGPEFLTYFQNEAQLEKSRLLSDRFSAERPKGSFSTLEIQRTEQGDSAMYLCASSFRASGGAETQYFGPGTRLLVL.

The V and J genes are TRBV28 and TRBJ1-4, with TRBD1 matching 9 bases. In germline, CDR1 is MDHEN, CDR2 SYDVKM. The CDR3 contains 17 residues. V shed 5 bases, J shed 3 bases, and the junction held 10 bases outside the gene matches. This CDR3 reads CASSPLGQGTSNEKLFF. CDR3 in DNA: TGTGCCAGCAGTCCCCTGGGACAGGGCACCTCTAATGAAAAACTGTTTTTT.

The genes are TRBV11-2 and TRBJ2-7; D perhaps matches TRBD1 (6 bases). V was pared by 1 base and J by 4 bases, with 11 bases between. This CDR3 spans 14 amino acids. Looked up from germline, CDR1 is SGHAT and CDR2 is FQNNGV. DNA of the CDR3: TGTGCCAGCAGCTTAGTCGACAGGATGTACGAGCAGTACTTC. Translated: CASSLVDRMYEQYF.

The V and J genes are TRBV7-2 and TRBJ2-7; 8 bases fit TRBD2. The germline V gene has CDR1 SGHTA and CDR2 FQGNSA. The CDR3 contains 15 residues. The trim removed 4 bases at V and 0 bases at J, leaving 5 bases unmatched. In DNA form, the CDR3 reads TGTGCCAGCAGCTGGGAGCGGGGGCTCTCCTACGAGCAGTACTTC. This translates into CASSWERGLSYEQYF.

J is TRBJ2-3 and V is TRBV10-3, with 8 nucleotides matching TRBD2. The trim removed 5 bases at V and 2 bases at J, leaving 6 bases unmatched. The V gene's germline CDR1 is ENHRY and CDR2 SYGVKD. The CDR3 runs 15 residues. CDR3 sequence reads: CAISPSGGVTDTQYF. CDR3 bases: TGTGCCATCAGTCCGTCGGGGGGGGTCACAGATACGCAGTATTTT.

The gene calls are TRBV4-3 and TRBJ2-1, with TRBD1 matching 9 bases. This CDR3 is built from 16 residues. V trimming: 2 bases; J trimming: 5 bases; junction bases outside the gene matches: 7. Germline V lookup: CDR1 LGHNA, CDR2 YSLEER. Here the CDR3 DNA reads TGCGCCAGCAGCCAATTACAGGGGGCGACCCACAATGAGCAGTTCTTC. Translating it yields CASSQLQGATHNEQFF.

About this clone: The junction differs from germline at one of its ends, possibly a read error. The V and J genes are TRBV7-9 and TRBJ1-4, with D possibly being TRBD1 (5 bases). This CDR3 region has 15 residues. CDR1 and CDR2 (germline): SEHNR, FQNEAQ (reference sequence). The CDR3 coding sequence is TGTTCCAGCAGCCTCGGCGGGGGGGGTGGTGAAAAACTGTTTTTT. Translation gives CSSSLGGGGGEKLFF.

The chain has TRBV28 and TRBJ1-1, with TRBD1 as a possible D gene (5 bases). CDR3 size: 12 residues. Trimming pared 6 bases from V and 5 bases from J, leaving 10 bases between. Germline assignment: CDR1 MDHEN and CDR2 SYDVKM. The CDR3 DNA is TGTGCCAGCAGCCTGGGGCCTACTGAAGCTTTCTTT. Protein product: CASSLGPTEAFF.

The rearrangement links TRBV7-2 to TRBJ1-2; 9 nucleotides match TRBD1. CDR1 and CDR2 from the germline V gene are SGHTA and FQGNSA. The CDR3 is made up of 14 amino acids. J lost 7 bases, V lost 5 bases, and 8 bases had no gene match. The DNA for the CDR3 is TGTGCCAGCAGCGTACAGGGGGCAGGGACTGGCTACACCTTC. This encodes CASSVQGAGTGYTF.

The V and J genes are TRBV9 and TRBJ2-1; the match to TRBD2 covers 8 bases. This CDR3 is built from 14 residues. Losses at the gene ends were 3 bases for V and 7 bases for J; bases not matched to a gene: 6. CDR1 is SGDLS and CDR2 is YYNGEE in the germline V gene. The CDR3: CASSATGTSNEQFF. CDR3 coding DNA: TGTGCCAGCAGCGCAACCGGGACTAGTAATGAGCAGTTCTTC.

The chain couples TRBV27 to TRBJ2-3; a weak D match, TRBD2 (5 bases). CDR3 length: 14 residues. Germline V gene lookup returns CDR1 MNHEY and CDR2 SMNVEV (reference sequence). V lost 6 bases and J 3 bases, leaving 13 bases between the germline ends. CDR3 loop: CASSPVRGTDTQYF. The CDR3 nucleotides read TGTGCCAGCAGCCCAGTACGAGGGACAGATACGCAGTATTTT.

In this sample, this clone turned up a few times. The chain uses TRBV20-1 and TRBJ2-7; possibly TRBD2 for D (5 bases). The germline V and J ends were trimmed by 5 bases and 6 bases, with 11 bases remaining between them. The CDR3 runs 11 residues. Germline assignment: CDR1 DFQATT and CDR2 SNEGSKA (reference sequence). In nucleotides, the CDR3 is TGCAGTGCTCGGACTGTAATCGAGCAGTACTTC. This encodes CSARTVIEQYF.